Below are 21 T cell receptor beta chains sequenced from a single sample in a study of shared clonotypes between healthy human individuals. The protocol was immunoSEQ multiplex PCR, while the TCRdb copy is restricted to in-frame clones and leaves out a portion. The sample includes fewer than 1.6 million clones, 98% to 99% of them seen just once. What was sequenced was naive CD4+ T cells sorted from blood. Described subset: CD45RA+ positively selected. The receptors were gathered from a man younger than 45 in good health.

The chain employs TRBV5-4 and TRBJ2-3; tentatively, D is TRBD2 (5 bases). Trimming cost V 4 bases and J 0 bases, with 9 bases left between them. The CDR3 covers 14 residues. CDR1 and CDR2 from the germline V gene are SGHNT and YYREEE (reference sequence). As DNA, the CDR3 is TGTGCCAGCAGCCGGGAAACTAGCACAGATACGCAGTATTTT. Translation gives CASSRETSTDTQYF.

This rearrangement joins TRBV6-5 to TRBJ2-1, with D perhaps TRBD2 (6 bases). The CDR3 spans 15 residues. Germline values: CDR1 MNHEY, CDR2 SVGAGI. V was shortened by 11 bases and J by 2 bases, with 19 bases between the two germline ends. The CDR3 reads CAVGGVAVPYNEQFF. For the CDR3, the DNA is TGTGCCGTCGGTGGGGTAGCGGTCCCCTACAATGAGCAGTTCTTC.

V gene TRBV5-1 combines with J gene TRBJ1-4, with D uncertain. This CDR3 is built from 14 residues. Between the trimmed V and J ends, which lost 4 bases and 0 bases, there was a span of 7 bases. The germline gives CDR1 SGHRS, CDR2 YFSETQ. The CDR3 loop is CASSNSATNEKLFF. DNA for the CDR3: TGCGCCAGCAGCAACTCTGCAACTAATGAAAAACTGTTTTTT.

CDR3 nucleotide sequence: TGCGCCAGCAGCTACACTAGCGGGAGCTCCTACAATGAGCAGTTCTTC. Amino acid sequence: CASSYTSGSSYNEQFF. The rearrangement links TRBV5-1 to TRBJ2-1, with TRBD2 matching over 11 bases. V gave up 3 bases and J gave up 0 bases; unmatched junction bases: 2. The germline CDR1 and CDR2 sequences are SGHRS and YFSETQ. This CDR3 is 16 amino acids long.

The V gene is TRBV5-1, the J gene TRBJ1-2; D gene unclear. Germline assignment: CDR1 SGHRS and CDR2 YFSETQ. The CDR3 has 15 amino acids. V shed 2 bases and J shed 0 bases, with 11 bases lying between them. CDR3 bases: TGCGCCAGCAGCTTTTCTAGACAAGCTAACTATGGCTACACCTTC. This gives the protein CASSFSRQANYGYTF.

The rearrangement uses TRBV5-1 and TRBJ2-6; possibly TRBD1 for D (6 bases). This CDR3 comprises 19 residues. The V and J ends lost 0 bases and 0 bases respectively, with 16 bases between them. Germline CDR1 SGHRS, CDR2 YFSETQ. CDR3 amino acids: CASSLVPQGVSSGANVLTF. In DNA, the CDR3 is TGCGCCAGCAGCTTGGTCCCACAGGGAGTATCCTCTGGGGCCAACGTCCTGACTTTC.

This chain uses TRBV7-8 with TRBJ2-3; D possibly corresponds to TRBD1 (5 bases). The CDR3 spans 14 residues. The V and J ends lost 5 bases and 2 bases respectively, with 11 bases between them. Per the germline V gene, CDR1 is SGHVS and CDR2 is FQNEAQ. The CDR3 protein is CASSPRQLTDTQYF. DNA for the CDR3: TGTGCCAGCAGCCCAAGACAGCTCACAGATACGCAGTATTTT.

V gene TRBV5-1 combines with J gene TRBJ2-2; D uncertain. CDR3 size: 11 residues. V lost 4 bases, J lost 5 bases, and 3 bases lay in between. Germline V gene lookup returns CDR1 SGHRS and CDR2 YFSETQ. CDR3 in DNA: TGCGCCAGCAGCCCGACCGGGGAGCTGTTTTTT. Its protein product is CASSPTGELFF.

The rearrangement links TRBV10-2 to TRBJ2-2; TRBD1 is a possible D gene (5 bases). Trimming took off 6 bases at V and 5 bases at J, with 10 bases between the two ends. Germline CDR1 and CDR2: WSHSY and SAAADI. The CDR3 has 13 amino acids. The CDR3 loop reads CASREGHTGELFF. DNA for the CDR3: TGCGCCAGCAGGGAAGGACATACCGGGGAGCTGTTTTTT.

The chain joins TRBV4-3 to TRBJ2-7, with 8 bases aligning to TRBD2. This CDR3 has 15 residues. V lost 0 bases, J lost 3 bases, and 4 bases stayed unmatched. Germline assignment: CDR1 LGHNA and CDR2 YSLEER. The CDR3 sequence: CASSQEPGGDYEQYF. In DNA form, the CDR3 reads TGCGCCAGCAGCCAAGAACCGGGAGGGGACTACGAGCAGTACTTC.

In nucleotides, the CDR3 is TGCAGCGTTGTAGACAGGGCCCAAGAGACCCAGTACTTC. This sequence encodes CSVVDRAQETQYF. V usage is TRBV29-1 and J usage is TRBJ2-5, with 7 bases that match TRBD1. Per the germline V gene, CDR1 is SQVTM and CDR2 is ANQGSEA. Trimming removed 4 bases from V and 1 base from J; junction bases left unmatched: 3. There are 13 residues in the CDR3.

Here the CDR3 DNA reads TGTGCCATCAGTGGTCAGGGAGGCAACGAGCAGTACTTC. Encoded protein: CAISGQGGNEQYF. This rearrangement joins TRBV10-3 to TRBJ2-7; a weak D match, TRBD2 (6 bases). Germline V CDR1 and CDR2: ENHRY, SYGVKD. This CDR3 spans 13 amino acids. V lost 4 bases and J lost 5, with 12 bases in between.

The chain recombines TRBV7-2 with TRBJ1-2; no clear D gene. Per the germline V gene, CDR1 is SGHTA and CDR2 is FQGNSA. The CDR3 totals 12 residues. Between the trimmed V and J ends, which lost 6 bases and 8 bases, there was a span of 13 bases. CDR3 residues: CASREPSGGYTF. The CDR3, as DNA: TGTGCCAGCAGAGAGCCCTCCGGCGGCTACACCTTC.

The chain uses TRBV29-1 and TRBJ1-1; perhaps TRBD1 as D (6 bases). Trimming shortened V by 1 base and J by 0 bases, and 6 bases separated the two germline ends. The CDR3 runs to 13 residues. From germline, CDR1 is SQVTM and CDR2 ANQGSEA. Here the CDR3 DNA reads TGCAGCGTTGAAGGGACAGTGAACACTGAAGCTTTCTTT. Translated, it gives CSVEGTVNTEAFF.

This chain links TRBV11-2 with TRBJ2-7; 9 nucleotides agree with TRBD1. The germline V gene has CDR1 SGHAT and CDR2 FQNNGV. V shed 4 bases and J 7 bases; nucleotides not matched to a gene: 14. CDR3 size: 16 residues. CDR3 in amino acids: CASSSRTGTGTKEQYF. The CDR3, as DNA: TGTGCCAGCAGCTCACGGACCGGGACAGGGACCAAGGAGCAGTACTTC.

The chain employs TRBV6-6 and TRBJ1-3; D is unresolved. The CDR3 totals 14 residues. The V gene's germline CDR1 is MNHNY and CDR2 SVGAGI (reference sequence). V lost 3 bases and J lost 2, with 8 bases in between. The CDR3 DNA sequence: TGTGCCAGCAGTTATGGCGCAGCTGGAAACACCATATATTTT. It translates to CASSYGAAGNTIYF.

The chain is built from TRBV5-4 and TRBJ2-1, with D possibly being TRBD2 (5 bases). Germline CDR1 is SGHNT and CDR2 is YYREEE (reference sequence). Between the trimmed V and J ends, which lost 2 bases and 6 bases, there was a span of 6 bases. The CDR3 runs 12 residues. This CDR3 reads CASSLLVNEQFF. The DNA of the CDR3 is TGTGCCAGCAGCTTACTAGTCAATGAGCAGTTCTTC.

This rearrangement joins TRBV11-2 to TRBJ2-7; the match to TRBD2 covers 9 bases. V was pared by 5 bases and J by 4 bases, with 6 bases of the junction left unmatched. Germline CDR1 and CDR2: SGHAT and FQNNGV. This CDR3 is 14 amino acids long. The DNA for the CDR3 is TGTGCCAGCAGCGTAGTTAGCGGGAGTTACGAGCAGTACTTC. Translation: CASSVVSGSYEQYF.

V usage is TRBV5-4 and J usage is TRBJ2-7; D is unresolved. Per germline, CDR1 SGHNT and CDR2 YYREEE (reference sequence). V dropped 3 bases and J dropped 3 bases, with 16 bases sitting between them. This CDR3 region has 15 residues. The CDR3 sequence is CASSSRSLGVYEQYF. CDR3 DNA sequence: TGTGCCAGCAGCTCGCGATCTTTAGGAGTCTACGAGCAGTACTTC.

The table lists this clone with a count of one. V gene TRBV29-1 combines with J gene TRBJ2-7; the D gene is possibly TRBD1 (6 bases). From germline, CDR1 is SQVTM and CDR2 ANQGSEA. CDR3 length equals 19 residues. The germline V and J ends were trimmed by 5 bases and 2 bases, with 31 bases remaining between them. The chain's CDR3 is CSVTDRRRAGNLGTYEQYF. CDR3 bases: TGCAGCGTTACCGACAGGCGCCGTGCAGGGAATCTAGGAACCTACGAGCAGTACTTC.

The rearrangement joins TRBV7-9 to TRBJ2-3, with 11 bases lining up with TRBD2. Germline-derived CDR1 and CDR2 are SEHNR and FQNEAQ (reference sequence). The CDR3 length is 16 residues. V trimming: 5 bases; J trimming: 1 base; junction bases outside the gene matches: 5. The CDR3 nucleotides are TGTGCCAGCAGCCCCCCGGGACTAGCGGGCACAGATACGCAGTATTTT. As protein: CASSPPGLAGTDTQYF. Combining the CDR3 with reference TRBV7-9 and TRBJ2-3 gives the whole variable domain DTGVSQNPRHKITKRGQNVTFRCDPISEHNRLYWYRQTLGQGPEFLTYFQNEAQLEKSRLLSDRFSAERPKGSFSTLEIQRTEQGDSAMYLCASSPPGLAGTDTQYFGPGTRLTVL.